Each of the 32 T cell receptor beta chains below was sequenced from the same sample in a study of blood T cell repertoires in COVID-19. Method: immunoSEQ multiplex PCR; TCRdb's copy keeps in-frame clones and lacks some. Of 210,000 or so clones in the sample, almost 90% are singletons; the top ten hold around 1.5%. The sequenced sample consisted of peripheral blood. The receptor set was obtained from a man aged 18 to 35 with active or convalescent COVID-19.

This chain uses TRBV27 with TRBJ2-7; tentatively, D is TRBD2 (6 bases). The CDR3 is 14 residues long. The germline V gene encodes CDR1 MNHEY and CDR2 SMNVEV (reference sequence). Trimming stripped 2 bases from V and 3 bases from J, with 11 bases between. CDR3 DNA: TGTGCCAGCAGTTTAGGGCGGGGCAACTACGAGCAGTACTTC. Its translation: CASSLGRGNYEQYF.

The V and J genes are TRBV15 and TRBJ1-2; D gene uncertain. This CDR3 region has 15 residues. CDR1 and CDR2 (germline): LNHNV, YYDKDF (reference sequence). V shed 0 bases and J shed 5 bases, with 13 bases lying between them. CDR3 DNA: TGTGCCACCAGCAGAGATAAAACCCCGACTTATGGCTACACCTTC. Translation: CATSRDKTPTYGYTF.

The chain recombines TRBV2 with TRBJ1-5, with 7 bases matching TRBD1. The V gene end was trimmed by 6 bases and the J gene end by 0 bases; junction bases not matched to a gene: 5. CDR3 length: 15 residues. In germline, CDR1 is SNHLY, CDR2 FYNNEI. CDR3 nucleotide sequence: TGTGCCAGCAGGTGGGGACAGTATAGCAATCAGCCCCAGCATTTT. Its translation is CASRWGQYSNQPQHF.

The chain uses TRBV11-2 and TRBJ1-2, with D possibly matching TRBD1 (6 bases). V was clipped by 6 bases and J by 1 base, with 12 bases between them. The germline gives CDR1 SGHAT, CDR2 FQNNGV. CDR3 length: 14 residues. The CDR3, as DNA: TGTGCCAGCAGTCCGGAACAGGGTAACTATGGCTACACCTTC. Translation: CASSPEQGNYGYTF.

As for this clone: At one boundary the junction diverges from the germline segment, which might be a read error. This sequence joins TRBV4-1 and TRBJ2-1; 7 nucleotides line up with TRBD2. The CDR3 contains 14 residues. Germline V gene sequence: CDR1 MGHRA, CDR2 YSYEKL. The CDR3 region has the DNA TGCGCCAGCAGCCAAGACGGGTTGGCGGGAGTTTGGATCTTC. Its translation: CASSQDGLAGVWIF.

This clone is a singleton in its sample. V usage is TRBV28 and J usage is TRBJ1-1; 8 bases are shared with TRBD1. Germline CDR1 and CDR2: MDHEN and SYDVKM. This CDR3 has 15 amino acids. Trimming at V came to 5 bases and at J to 0 bases, leaving 5 bases not matched to a gene. The CDR3 here is CASSLRTGMNTEAFF. The CDR3, as DNA: TGTGCCAGCAGTCTCCGGACAGGGATGAACACTGAAGCTTTCTTT.

A single count supports this clone. The chain joins TRBV9 to TRBJ2-1; 7 nucleotides match TRBD2. Trimming cost V 0 bases and J 6 bases; bases outside gene matches: 6. The CDR3 extends over 15 amino acids. The germline CDR1 and CDR2 sequences are SGDLS and YYNGEE. For the CDR3, the DNA is TGTGCCAGCAGCGTAGCTGGAGGGAGGGCCAATGAGCAGTTCTTC. Its protein is CASSVAGGRANEQFF.

The chain joins TRBV27 to TRBJ1-2; possibly TRBD1 for D (6 bases). The CDR3 is 16 residues long. V was clipped by 6 bases and J by 2 bases, with 19 bases between them. The germline V gene has CDR1 MNHEY and CDR2 SMNVEV (reference sequence). CDR3: CASSRGQFRTNYGYTF. DNA of the CDR3: TGTGCCAGCAGCCGAGGACAGTTCAGAACAAACTATGGCTACACCTTC.

The chain combines TRBV7-2 with TRBJ2-5; 8 nucleotides match TRBD2. The trim removed 0 bases at V and 4 bases at J, leaving 10 bases unmatched. This CDR3 comprises 17 residues. From germline, CDR1 is SGHTA and CDR2 FQGNSA. CDR3 sequence reads: CASSLAGSGRRGETQYF. In DNA form, the CDR3 reads TGTGCCAGCAGCTTAGCGGGCAGCGGGAGACGGGGAGAGACCCAGTACTTC.

The rearrangement uses TRBV5-8 and TRBJ2-7, with D possibly TRBD1 on 6 matching bases. V dropped 3 bases and J dropped 4 bases, with 20 bases sitting between them. This CDR3 region has 16 residues. CDR1 and CDR2 (germline): SGHTS, YDEGEE. As DNA, the CDR3 is TGTGCCAGCAGCTCAGGAAAGCTCTTAAGGGGGTACGAGCAGTACTTC. It yields the protein CASSSGKLLRGYEQYF.

The J gene is TRBJ2-3, the V gene TRBV5-1; D is possibly TRBD2 (5 bases). The germline V gene has CDR1 SGHRS and CDR2 YFSETQ. The CDR3 spans 17 residues. The V gene lost 4 bases and the J gene lost 2 bases, with 20 bases spanning the gap. CDR3 amino acids: CASSLPSGDPPTDTQYF. CDR3 bases: TGCGCCAGCAGCCTCCCCAGCGGAGATCCCCCCACAGATACGCAGTATTTT.

This chain joins TRBV19 and TRBJ2-7; 7 bases line up with TRBD1. The CDR3 spans 11 residues. Germline CDR1 and CDR2: LNHDA and SQIVND (reference sequence). The V and J ends lost 8 bases and 4 bases, in that order; junction bases with no gene match: 2. The CDR3 DNA reads as TGTGCCAGTGGGACAGCGTACGAGCAGTACTTC. This encodes CASGTAYEQYF.

This chain uses TRBV9 with TRBJ2-7, with D uncertain. The CDR3 is 14 amino acids. The germline CDR1 and CDR2 sequences are SGDLS and YYNGEE. V shed 0 bases and J shed 5 bases, with 12 bases lying between them. The CDR3 DNA reads as TGTGCCAGCAGCGTAGGCGCACTCGAGGACGAGCAGTACTTC. This sequence encodes CASSVGALEDEQYF.

The chain couples TRBV29-1 to TRBJ1-4; 11 nucleotides match TRBD1. The CDR3 contains 21 residues. V dropped 0 bases and J dropped 0; count of bases not matched to a gene: 15. CDR1 and CDR2 (germline): SQVTM, ANQGSEA. CDR3 region: CSVEEGEDRGRVWATNEKLFF. CDR3 DNA: TGCAGCGTTGAAGAGGGGGAGGACAGGGGGCGAGTTTGGGCAACTAATGAAAAACTGTTTTTT.

The chain employs TRBV15 and TRBJ2-7; a weak D match, TRBD2 (6 bases). This CDR3 is 15 amino acids long. Germline V gives CDR1 LNHNV, CDR2 YYDKDF (reference sequence). The V end was cut by 3 bases, the J end by 4 bases, with 16 bases between. This chain's CDR3 is CATSRLSTGDYEQYF. Here the CDR3 DNA reads TGTGCCACCAGCAGGCTATCCACGGGGGATTACGAGCAGTACTTC.

J is TRBJ2-7 and V is TRBV5-1, with D possibly matching TRBD1 (6 bases). The CDR3 runs 13 residues. CDR1 SGHRS and CDR2 YFSETQ come from the germline V gene. Trimming removed 0 bases from V and 3 bases from J, with 7 bases in between. The CDR3 bases are TGCGCCAGCAGCTTGGCGACAGGCTACGAGCAGTACTTC. This encodes CASSLATGYEQYF.

This clone came up once. The chain is built from TRBV27 and TRBJ2-3; perhaps TRBD2 as D (6 bases). Looked up from germline, CDR1 is MNHEY and CDR2 is SMNVEV (reference sequence). This CDR3 is built from 15 residues. V shed 1 base and J shed 4 bases, with 12 bases lying between them. Here the CDR3 reads CASSLLGTGADTQYF. The CDR3 DNA reads TGTGCCAGCAGTTTATTGGGGACTGGGGCAGATACGCAGTATTTT.

This chain uses TRBV7-9 with TRBJ2-7; 8 nucleotides match TRBD2. This CDR3 has 13 residues. Germline values: CDR1 SEHNR, CDR2 FQNEAQ (reference sequence). The junction had 7 bases not matched to a gene; V was cut back by 4 bases and J by 8 bases. The CDR3, as DNA: TGTGCCAGCAGCTATTCGGGAGGGCCCCAGCAGTACTTC. Its protein product is CASSYSGGPQQYF.

The chain couples TRBV7-2 to TRBJ1-5, with D perhaps matching TRBD1 (5 bases). CDR3 length: 14 residues. V was trimmed by 4 bases and J by 6 bases, leaving 13 bases between them. Germline CDR1 and CDR2: SGHTA and FQGNSA. CDR3 bases: TGTGCCAGCAGCTCGACCTCAGGGTCTCAGCCCCAGCATTTT. Protein product: CASSSTSGSQPQHF. The variable domain in full, with the rest retrieved from reference TRBV7-2 and TRBJ1-5, is GAGVSQSPSNKVTEKGKDVELRCDPISGHTALYWYRQSLGQGLEFLIYFQGNSAPDKSGLPSDRFSAERTGGSVSTLTIQRTQQEDSAVYLCASSSTSGSQPQHFGDGTRLSIL.

This chain connects TRBV6-5 to TRBJ1-2; 9 bases fit TRBD1. Germline V gene sequence: CDR1 MNHEY, CDR2 SVGAGI. After removal of 7 bases from V and 8 bases from J, the junction contained 8 bases not matched to a gene. CDR3 length: 13 residues. CDR3 sequence reads: CASTRDREEGYTF. CDR3 DNA sequence: TGTGCCAGCACCAGGGACAGGGAAGAGGGCTACACCTTC.

J is TRBJ2-1 and V is TRBV19; 13 bases match TRBD2. Germline assignment: CDR1 LNHDA and CDR2 SQIVND (reference sequence). The CDR3 runs to 15 residues. The ends lost 3 bases at V and 9 bases at J; junction bases unmatched: 5. Here the CDR3 DNA reads TGTGCCAGTAGTATCCACCGGACTAGCGGGAGTGAGCAGTTCTTC. It is translated as CASSIHRTSGSEQFF.

The chain uses TRBV25-1 and TRBJ1-3; D uncertain. V was cut by 6 bases and J by 7 bases, with 10 bases left in between. Germline assignment: CDR1 MGHDK and CDR2 SYGVNS. There are 12 residues in the CDR3. The CDR3 nucleotides read TGTGCCAGCAGGCAGGCCCTGAACACCATATATTTT. It codes for CASRQALNTIYF.

The genes are TRBV2 and TRBJ1-5; TRBD1 might be the D (6 bases). The germline V and J ends were trimmed by 9 bases and 0 bases, with 12 bases remaining between them. CDR3 length: 14 amino acids. From germline, CDR1 is SNHLY and CDR2 FYNNEI. The CDR3 protein is CARGQLDSNQPQHF. CDR3 sequence (DNA): TGTGCCAGAGGACAGTTGGATAGCAATCAGCCCCAGCATTTT.

This sequence joins TRBV7-9 and TRBJ2-1; 15 bases match TRBD2. CDR3 length: 19 residues. CDR1 SEHNR and CDR2 FQNEAQ come from the germline V gene (reference sequence). Trimming took 5 bases from V and 2 from J; bases not matched to a gene: 10. In DNA, the CDR3 is TGTGCCAGCAGCCCCCGGACTAGCGGGAGGGGGGGGCCCTACAATGAGCAGTTCTTC. It is translated as CASSPRTSGRGGPYNEQFF.

The V gene is TRBV11-2, the J gene TRBJ2-1; 7 bases line up with TRBD1. CDR3 length: 16 residues. The germline V gene has CDR1 SGHAT and CDR2 FQNNGV. With V trimmed by 8 bases and J by 4 bases, 14 bases remained unmatched. The CDR3 protein is CASLPGQGRGYNEQFF. The CDR3 nucleotides read TGTGCCAGCCTTCCCGGGCAGGGCAGGGGGTACAATGAGCAGTTCTTC.

The chain combines TRBV30 with TRBJ1-1; D is perhaps TRBD1 (6 bases). Germline V gene lookup returns CDR1 GTSNPN and CDR2 SVGIG (reference sequence). This CDR3 spans 13 amino acids. V lost 4 bases and J lost 1, with 10 bases in between. This CDR3 reads CAWNRVTNTEAFF. CDR3 DNA sequence: TGTGCCTGGAACAGGGTCACGAACACTGAAGCTTTCTTT.

This chain links TRBV25-1 with TRBJ2-5; 10 positions match TRBD2. CDR1 is MGHDK, CDR2 SYGVNS, per germline. V gave up 8 bases and J gave up 3 bases; unmatched junction bases: 3. The CDR3 length is 13 residues. The CDR3 sequence: CASALAGEETQYF. The CDR3 nucleotides read TGTGCCAGCGCCCTAGCGGGAGAAGAGACCCAGTACTTC.

The chain recombines TRBV27 with TRBJ1-1; unclear D gene. The CDR3 totals 15 residues. The V and J ends lost 2 bases and 2 bases respectively, with 12 bases between them. Germline V gene lookup returns CDR1 MNHEY and CDR2 SMNVEV (reference sequence). The chain's CDR3 is CASSLEVGGNTEAFF. CDR3 nucleotide sequence: TGTGCCAGCAGTTTAGAGGTGGGTGGAAACACTGAAGCTTTCTTT.

V usage is TRBV2 and J usage is TRBJ2-1; 8 nucleotides line up with TRBD1. Per the germline V gene, CDR1 is SNHLY and CDR2 is FYNNEI. J lost 3 bases, V lost 4 bases, and 17 bases had no gene match. There are 19 residues in the CDR3. CDR3 DNA sequence: TGTGCCAGCAGTGCTTTCTTTGGGTTATCGGGACAGGTCTACAATGAGCAGTTCTTC. The encoded protein is CASSAFFGLSGQVYNEQFF.

This clone came up a few times. Other DNA variants within this sample encode the same CDR3. The chain employs TRBV18 and TRBJ1-1; TRBD1 agrees at 9 bases. The germline V gene has CDR1 KGHSH and CDR2 LQKENI. Trimming removed 3 bases from V and 2 bases from J; junction bases left unmatched: 1. The CDR3 sequence is 14 residues long. The CDR3: CASSPGQGNTEAFF. The CDR3 DNA is TGTGCCAGCTCACCGGGACAGGGAAACACTGAAGCTTTCTTT.

This chain joins TRBV3-1 (or the pseudogene TRBV3-2) and TRBJ2-2; 9 bases agree with TRBD2. The germline CDR1 and CDR2 sequences are LGHDT and YNNKEL (reference sequence). The CDR3 spans 15 residues. V dropped 6 bases and J dropped 1; count of bases not matched to a gene: 3. CDR3 loop: CASRSSGVNTGELFF. The CDR3 region has the DNA TGTGCCAGCAGATCTAGCGGGGTGAACACCGGGGAGCTGTTTTTT.

This chain uses TRBV19 with TRBJ1-2, with D uncertain. The CDR3 extends over 16 amino acids. Per germline, CDR1 LNHDA and CDR2 SQIVND (reference sequence). The V gene lost 5 bases and the J gene lost 7 bases, with 23 bases spanning the gap. CDR3 loop: CASSLPRSQTSGGYTF. As DNA, the CDR3 is TGTGCCAGTAGTCTACCCAGATCACAGACCAGCGGTGGCTACACCTTC.